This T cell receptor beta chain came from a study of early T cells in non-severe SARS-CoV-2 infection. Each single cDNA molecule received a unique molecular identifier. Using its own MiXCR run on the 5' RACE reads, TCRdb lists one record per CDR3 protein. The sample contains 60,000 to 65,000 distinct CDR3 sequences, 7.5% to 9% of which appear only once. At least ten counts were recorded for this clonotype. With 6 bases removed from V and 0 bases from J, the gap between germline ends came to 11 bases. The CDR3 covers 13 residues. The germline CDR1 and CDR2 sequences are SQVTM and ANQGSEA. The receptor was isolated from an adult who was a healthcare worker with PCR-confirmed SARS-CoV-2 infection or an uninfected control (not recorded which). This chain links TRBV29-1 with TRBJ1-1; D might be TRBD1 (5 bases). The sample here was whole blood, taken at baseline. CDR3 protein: CSVAGNLNTEAFF. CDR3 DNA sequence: TGCAGCGTCGCAGGGAATTTGAACACTGAAGCTTTCTTT.